This is a list of T cell receptor beta chains from one sample in a study of blood T cell repertoires in COVID-19. Generated by immunoSEQ multiplex PCR, the TCRdb table keeps only in-frame clones and is missing some. The data contain around 170,000 clones, approximately 80% of them singletons. The sequenced sample consisted of PBMCs or T cells enriched from blood (not recorded which). The origin of the receptors is a man in his 60s who had been exposed to COVID-19. CDR3s include the opening cysteine and the closing phenylalanine or tryptophan. Each record gives: clone size, V gene, J gene, D gene, CDR3 DNA, CDR3 protein. D genes are given only for firm matches. A clone size is listed for some rows: how often the clone was seen (once, few, many), or a class if it is expanded.

>NA|TRBV29-1|TRBJ2-1|TRBD2
TGCAGCGTTGATACTAGCGGAGGCAATGAGCAGTTCTTC
CSVDTSGGNEQFF
>NA|TRBV3-1/TRBV3-2|TRBJ2-7|TRBD1
TGTGCCAGCAGCCATATACAGGGGGCGACCTACGAGCAGTACTTC
CASSHIQGATYEQYF
>NA|TRBV7-8|TRBJ2-3|NA
TGTGCCAGCAGCCCCCGCTTGGGAGTGGGTAGCACAGATACGCAGTATTTT
CASSPRLGVGSTDTQYF
>NA|TRBV2|TRBJ1-1|NA
TGTGCCAGCAGTGAAGGTAGTCGGGTGTTGGGTGAAGCTTTCTTT
CASSEGSRVLGEAFF
>NA|TRBV4-1|TRBJ2-7|TRBD1
TGCGCCAGCAGCCACCCCAGGGAGACAGGGGGAGGCGAGCAGTACTTC
CASSHPRETGGGEQYF
>NA|TRBV7-2|TRBJ2-5|NA
TGTGCCAGCAGCTCGAGGGCGGGGCAAGAGACCCAGTACTTC
CASSSRAGQETQYF
>NA|TRBV6-2/TRBV6-3|TRBJ1-5|NA
TGTGCCAGCAGCCCTAACCGGGGACACAGCAATCAGCCCCAGCATTTT
CASSPNRGHSNQPQHF
>few|TRBV4-1|TRBJ2-7|NA
TGCGCCAGCAGCCAAGATCCGCACAGGGAAGAGCAGTACTTC
CASSQDPHREEQYF
>NA|TRBV6-1|TRBJ2-5|TRBD2
TGTGCCAGCAGTGATGGCGGACTAGCGCGGGAGACCCAGTACTTC
CASSDGGLARETQYF
>NA|TRBV27|TRBJ2-3|TRBD2
TGTGCCAGCAGTACCTTCCCAAGACTAGCGGGAAGTACAGATACGCAGTATTTT
CASSTFPRLAGSTDTQYF
>NA|TRBV7-2|TRBJ1-2|TRBD1
TGTGCCAGCAGCTTAGCGGGACAGGGGGCGGACGGCTACACCTTC
CASSLAGQGADGYTF
>NA|TRBV11-3|TRBJ1-2|TRBD1
TGTGCCAGCAGCTCCTCGACAGGGGGCTATGGCTACACCTTC
CASSSSTGGYGYTF
>NA|TRBV5-1|TRBJ1-6|NA
TGCGCCAGCAGCTGGGGACTCTTCTCCTATAATTCACCCCTCCACTTT
CASSWGLFSYNSPLHF
>NA|TRBV28|TRBJ2-5|NA
TGTGCCAGCAGTTTTGGTGGGGGCTCTCAAGAGACCCAGTACTTC
CASSFGGGSQETQYF
>few|TRBV28|TRBJ1-5|NA
TGTGCCAGCAGCTCCTGGGGGGGAGATGGACAGCCCCAGCATTTT
CASSSWGGDGQPQHF
>NA|TRBV7-9|TRBJ1-5|TRBD1
TGTGCCAGCAGCACGGACAGGGGGGGCCTTTATAGCAATCAGCCCCAGCATTTT
CASSTDRGGLYSNQPQHF
>NA|TRBV6-6|TRBJ2-4|TRBD1
TGTGCCACTTCGACAGGGACAATAGCCAAAAACATTCAGTACTTC
CATSTGTIAKNIQYF
>once|TRBV28|TRBJ1-3|NA
TGTGCCAGCAGTTTACGGGACATAGGCTCTGGAAACACCATATATTTT
CASSLRDIGSGNTIYF
>NA|TRBV19|TRBJ2-3|TRBD2
TGTGCCAGTAGTAAGAATGCGGGACTAGCGGGAGGCACAGATACGCAGTATTTT
CASSKNAGLAGGTDTQYF
>NA|TRBV28|TRBJ2-3|TRBD2
TGTGCCAGCAGCTCTAGCGGAACAAGCACAGATACGCAGTATTTT
CASSSSGTSTDTQYF
>NA|TRBV10-1|TRBJ2-7|NA
TGCGCCAGCAGTGAGTCGCTAGAATACTACGAGCAGTACTTC
CASSESLEYYEQYF
>NA|TRBV5-1|TRBJ1-6|TRBD1
TGCGCCAGCAGCGGGGACAGGGGGCGAGGGAATTCACCCCTCCACTTT
CASSGDRGRGNSPLHF
>few|TRBV19|TRBJ2-5|TRBD1
TGTGCCAGTAGTACTGGGACAGGGGGAAACCAAGAGACCCAGTACTTC
CASSTGTGGNQETQYF
>NA|TRBV5-6|TRBJ2-5|TRBD2
TGTGCCAGCAGCCCCGGGACTAGCGGGAGGGCCAGGGAGACCCAGTACTTC
CASSPGTSGRARETQYF
>NA|TRBV27|TRBJ2-2|TRBD1
TGTGCCAGCAGTTTCCTCCCCCCTACAGGGGGCTACACCGGGGAGCTGTTTTTT
CASSFLPPTGGYTGELFF
>NA|TRBV7-2|TRBJ2-7|TRBD2
TGTGCCAGCAGCGTTAGCGGGACTACCTACGAGCAGTACTTC
CASSVSGTTYEQYF
>NA|TRBV11-3|TRBJ2-2|NA
TGTGCCAGCAGACCCGAAGTAGCCGGGAACACCGGGGAGCTGTTTTTT
CASRPEVAGNTGELFF
>NA|TRBV25-1|TRBJ2-1|TRBD2
TGTGCCAGCAGTGAAGGCCTAGCGGGTAACAATGAGCAGTTCTTC
CASSEGLAGNNEQFF
>once|TRBV29-1|TRBJ1-1|NA
TGCAGCGTGGGAGTAAACGAGGGCACTGAAGCTTTCTTT
CSVGVNEGTEAFF
>NA|TRBV14|TRBJ2-1|TRBD1
TGTGCCAGCAGCCGACCGGGACAGACCTACAATGAGCAGTTCTTC
CASSRPGQTYNEQFF
>NA|TRBV3-1/TRBV3-2|TRBJ2-1|NA
TGTGCCAGCAGCCTGGGGACAAATGAGCAGTTCTTC
CASSLGTNEQFF
>NA|TRBV7-2|TRBJ2-1|NA
TGTGCCAGCAGCTTTTCCGGGTCTTACAATGAGCAGTTCTTC
CASSFSGSYNEQFF
>NA|TRBV3-1/TRBV3-2|TRBJ2-7|TRBD2
TGTGCCAGCAGCCAAGATGTGGGACTAGCGGGACCCGGCGGGGACTTC
CASSQDVGLAGPGGDF
>once|TRBV6-5|TRBJ1-6|TRBD1
TGTGCCAGCAGTTACTCAGGGGGCGAGAATAATTCACCCCTCCACTTT
CASSYSGGENNSPLHF
>NA|TRBV19|TRBJ1-2|TRBD1
TGTGCCAGTAGTGTGGACAGGTCTGACTATGGCTACACCTTC
CASSVDRSDYGYTF
>NA|TRBV19|TRBJ1-2|NA
TGTGCCAGTAGTATAAGGGCGACGGGGGGCGGCGGCTATGGCTACACCTTC
CASSIRATGGGGYGYTF
>NA|TRBV28|TRBJ1-2|NA
TGTGCCAGCAGGTTCGGAGCGGATGGCTACACCTTC
CASRFGADGYTF
>NA|TRBV30|TRBJ1-5|NA
TGTGCCTGGAGTGTATCGGCAGGCAGGGGTCAGCCCCAGCATTTT
CAWSVSAGRGQPQHF
>NA|TRBV19|TRBJ1-5|NA
TGTGCCAGCAGGGATAGCAATCAGCCCCAGCATTTT
CASRDSNQPQHF